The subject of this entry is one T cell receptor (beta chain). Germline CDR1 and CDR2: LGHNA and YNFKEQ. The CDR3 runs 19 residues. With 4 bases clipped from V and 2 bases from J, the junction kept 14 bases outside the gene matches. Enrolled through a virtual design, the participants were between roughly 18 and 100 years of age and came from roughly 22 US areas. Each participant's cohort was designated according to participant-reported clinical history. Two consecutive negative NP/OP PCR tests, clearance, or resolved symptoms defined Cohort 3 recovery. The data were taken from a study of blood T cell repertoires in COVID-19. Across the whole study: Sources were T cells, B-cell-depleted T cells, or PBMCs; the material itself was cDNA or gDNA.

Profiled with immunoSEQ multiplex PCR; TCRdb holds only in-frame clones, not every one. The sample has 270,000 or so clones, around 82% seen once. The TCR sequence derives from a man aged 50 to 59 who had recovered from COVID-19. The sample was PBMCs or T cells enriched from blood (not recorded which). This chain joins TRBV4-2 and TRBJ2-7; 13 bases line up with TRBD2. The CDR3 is CASSPGGAGLAGDTYEQYF. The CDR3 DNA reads TGTGCCAGCAGCCCAGGGGGGGCCGGACTAGCGGGAGATACCTACGAGCAGTACTTC.